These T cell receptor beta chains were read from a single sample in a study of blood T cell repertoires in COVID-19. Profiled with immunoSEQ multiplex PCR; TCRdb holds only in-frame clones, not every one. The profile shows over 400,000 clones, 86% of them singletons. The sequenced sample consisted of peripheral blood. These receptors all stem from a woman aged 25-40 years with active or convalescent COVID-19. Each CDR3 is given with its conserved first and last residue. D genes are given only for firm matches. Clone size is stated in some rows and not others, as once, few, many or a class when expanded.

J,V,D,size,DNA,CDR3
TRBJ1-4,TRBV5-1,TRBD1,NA,TGCGCCAGCAGTCCCCCGGGACAGGGAGGTGAAAAACTGTTTTTT,CASSPPGQGGEKLFF
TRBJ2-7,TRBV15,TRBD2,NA,TGTGCCACCAGCAAAACTAGCGGGGGGGTCAACGAGCAGTACTTC,CATSKTSGGVNEQYF
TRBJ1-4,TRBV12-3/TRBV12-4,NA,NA,TGTGCCAGCAGGAGCCAGGGTAATGAAAAACTGTTTTTT,CASRSQGNEKLFF
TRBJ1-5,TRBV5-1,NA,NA,TGCGCCAGCAGCACAGGGATGGGCAATCAGCCCCAGCATTTT,CASSTGMGNQPQHF
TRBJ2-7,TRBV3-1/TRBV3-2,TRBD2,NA,TGTGCCAGCAGCCCGTATAGCGGGGGGCTCTACGAGCAGTACTTC,CASSPYSGGLYEQYF
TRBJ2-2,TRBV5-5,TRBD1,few,TGTGCCAGCAGCTCAGATCCGGGACAGGGACCGAACACCGGGGAGCTGTTTTTT,CASSSDPGQGPNTGELFF
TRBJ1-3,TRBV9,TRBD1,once,TGTGCCAGCAGCAACGACAGGGGGGACACCATATATTTT,CASSNDRGDTIYF
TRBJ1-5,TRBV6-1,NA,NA,TGTGCCAGCAGTGAAGCGGAGGAGAGCAATCAGCCCCAGCATTTT,CASSEAEESNQPQHF
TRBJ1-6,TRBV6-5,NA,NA,TGTGCCAGCAGACCGGGGGTTGCTAATTCACCCCTCCACTTT,CASRPGVANSPLHF
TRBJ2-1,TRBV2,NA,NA,TGTGCCAGCAGTGAAGCGGGGGGCTCCTACAATGAGCAGTTCTTC,CASSEAGGSYNEQFF
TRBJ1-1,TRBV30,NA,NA,TGTGCCTGGGAAACAGGGAACACTGAAGCTTTCTTT,CAWETGNTEAFF
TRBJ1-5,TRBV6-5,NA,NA,TGTGCCAGCAGTTACGACCCGCGGGAGCCCCAGCATTTT,CASSYDPREPQHF
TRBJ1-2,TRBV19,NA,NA,TGTGCCAGTAGGACGCGGTCGACGGCAGAAAACTATGGCTACACCTTC,CASRTRSTAENYGYTF
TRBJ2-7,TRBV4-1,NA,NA,TGCGCCAGCCGGAATAGCGCCGAGCAGTACTTC,CASRNSAEQYF
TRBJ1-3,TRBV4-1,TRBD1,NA,TGCGCCAGCAGCAGCCCCAGGGGGACTGGAAACACCATATATTTT,CASSSPRGTGNTIYF
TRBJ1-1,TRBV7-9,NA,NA,TGTGCCAGCAGCCCGCTGACAGATCTGCACACTGAAGCTTTCTTT,CASSPLTDLHTEAFF
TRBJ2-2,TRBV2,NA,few,TGTGCCAGCACTCGGCGGGAGAACACCGGGGAGCTGTTTTTT,CASTRRENTGELFF
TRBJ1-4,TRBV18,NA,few,TGTGCCAGCTCACCTTTAGGGGATCGGAGTGAAAAACTGTTTTTT,CASSPLGDRSEKLFF
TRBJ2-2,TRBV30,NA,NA,TGTGCCTGGAGTGTTACAGGGAAAGGCACCGGGGAGCTGTTTTTT,CAWSVTGKGTGELFF
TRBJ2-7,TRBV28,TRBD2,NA,TGTGCCAGCAGTTTACTTCTAGCGGGGGGGGCCTACGAGCAGTACTTC,CASSLLLAGGAYEQYF
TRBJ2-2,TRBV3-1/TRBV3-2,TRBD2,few,TGTGCCAGCAGAGGGACTAGCGGGACTTCCGGGGAGCTGTTTTTT,CASRGTSGTSGELFF
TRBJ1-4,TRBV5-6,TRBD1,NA,TGTGCCAGCAGCTTGGGAGACAGGGCGAGTGAAAAACTGTTTTTT,CASSLGDRASEKLFF